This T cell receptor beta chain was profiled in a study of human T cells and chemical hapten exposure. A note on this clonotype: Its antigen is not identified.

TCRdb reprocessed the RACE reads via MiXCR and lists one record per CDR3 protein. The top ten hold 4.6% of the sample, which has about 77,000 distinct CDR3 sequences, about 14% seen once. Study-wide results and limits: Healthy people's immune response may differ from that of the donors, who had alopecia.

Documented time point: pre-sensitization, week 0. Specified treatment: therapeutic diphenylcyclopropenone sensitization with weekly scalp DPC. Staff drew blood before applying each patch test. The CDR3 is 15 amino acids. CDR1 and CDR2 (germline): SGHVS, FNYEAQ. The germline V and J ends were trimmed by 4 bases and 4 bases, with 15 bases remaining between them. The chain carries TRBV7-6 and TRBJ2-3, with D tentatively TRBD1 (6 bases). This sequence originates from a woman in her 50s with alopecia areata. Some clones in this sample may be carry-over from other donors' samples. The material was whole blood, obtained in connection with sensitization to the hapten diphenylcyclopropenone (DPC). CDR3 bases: TGTGCCAGCAGCTCCCAGGGGTCTCTGGCAGATACGCAGTATTTT. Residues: CASSSQGSLADTQYF.